Following are 21 T cell receptor beta chains from one sample sequenced in a study of blood T cell repertoires in COVID-19. The data were produced by immunoSEQ multiplex PCR, yet TCRdb's version contains in-frame clones alone and is incomplete. This table holds under 300,000 clones, more than 75% found once. What was sequenced was peripheral blood. These TCRs come from a woman aged 40 to 50 who had recovered from COVID-19.

The chain joins TRBV6-2 or TRBV6-3 to TRBJ2-7; no definite D call. Germline lookup yields CDR1 MNHEY and CDR2 SVGEGT. This CDR3 is built from 17 residues. V was pared by 0 bases and J by 2 bases, with 17 bases between. CDR3 amino acids: CASSYSTQRGDPYEQYF. The CDR3 coding sequence is TGTGCCAGCAGTTACTCAACCCAGCGAGGCGACCCCTACGAGCAGTACTTC.

This rearrangement joins TRBV7-9 to TRBJ2-7, with TRBD1 identical over 11 bases. V lost 0 bases to trimming and J lost 0 bases; unmatched junction nucleotides: 7. The CDR3 runs to 18 residues. CDR1 is SEHNR, CDR2 FQNEAQ, per germline (reference sequence). Here the CDR3 DNA reads TGTGCCAGCAGCTTAGCCAACGGACAGGGGGCCTCCTCCTACGAGCAGTACTTC. Protein: CASSLANGQGASSYEQYF.

The rearrangement joins TRBV12-3 or TRBV12-4 to TRBJ2-5, with 7 bases identical to TRBD2. The V gene end was trimmed by 4 bases and the J gene end by 14 bases; junction bases not matched to a gene: 1. The CDR3 is 9 residues long. The CDR3 reads CASSSGGYF. CDR3 DNA: TGTGCCAGCAGTTCGGGGGGTTACTTC.

The chain couples TRBV18 to TRBJ1-6; D gene unclear. The CDR3 length is 14 residues. V lost 3 bases to trimming and J lost 12 bases, with 15 bases between them. From germline, CDR1 is KGHSH and CDR2 LQKENI. This chain's CDR3 is CASSPRPGLEPLHF. CDR3 DNA: TGTGCCAGCTCACCCCGCCCGGGTTTAGAACCCCTCCACTTT.

V usage is TRBV14 and J usage is TRBJ2-2, with 9 bases fitting TRBD2. The CDR3 runs to 12 residues. Germline V CDR1 and CDR2: SGHDN, FVKESK. CDR3 DNA sequence: TGTGCAGCGGGAGGTCGCACCGGGGAGCTGTTTTTT. Protein sequence: CAAGGRTGELFF.

This chain uses TRBV2 with TRBJ2-5; 8 nucleotides align to TRBD2. Germline CDR1 is SNHLY and CDR2 is FYNNEI. V gave up 8 bases and J gave up 1 base; unmatched junction bases: 3. This CDR3 is built from 13 residues. CDR3 nucleotides: TGTGCCAGCGGGCGGGAGGTCCAAGAGACCCAGTACTTC. Amino acids: CASGREVQETQYF.

V gene TRBV24-1 combines with J gene TRBJ1-5; D is uncertain. V was clipped by 0 bases and J by 0 bases, with 5 bases between them. Germline V gives CDR1 KGHDR, CDR2 SFDVKD. This CDR3 region has 15 residues. The CDR3 is CATSDLSSSNQPQHF. The CDR3 DNA sequence: TGTGCCACCAGTGATTTGTCCAGTAGCAATCAGCCCCAGCATTTT.

The rearrangement links TRBV27 to TRBJ2-7; possible D gene TRBD1, 6 bases. The CDR3 has 13 amino acids. V lost 2 bases, J lost 3 bases, and 8 bases lay in between. The germline V gene has CDR1 MNHEY and CDR2 SMNVEV (reference sequence). The CDR3 loop is CASSLGGLYEQYF. The CDR3 DNA reads as TGTGCCAGCAGTTTAGGGGGCCTCTACGAGCAGTACTTC.

The chain is built from TRBV24-1 and TRBJ2-2; TRBD2 aligns across 9 bases. Germline-derived CDR1 and CDR2 are KGHDR and SFDVKD. The CDR3 length is 16 residues. V shed 2 bases, J shed 1 base, and the junction held 1 base outside the gene matches. DNA for the CDR3: TGTGCCACCAGTGATTGGACTAGCGAGAACACCGGGGAGCTGTTTTTT. As protein: CATSDWTSENTGELFF.

The chain uses TRBV6-2 or TRBV6-3 and TRBJ1-1; TRBD1 matches 7 bases. CDR3 size: 14 residues. The germline CDR1 and CDR2 sequences are MNHEY and SVGEGT. After removal of 2 bases from V and 5 bases from J, the junction contained 5 bases not matched to a gene. CDR3 in amino acids: CASSYPQGSTEAFF. In DNA form, the CDR3 reads TGTGCCAGCAGTTACCCACAGGGGTCTACTGAAGCTTTCTTT.

This chain uses TRBV2 with TRBJ2-3, with 14 positions matching TRBD2. Germline CDR1 SNHLY, CDR2 FYNNEI. V lost 5 bases, J lost 2 bases, and 3 bases stayed unmatched. The CDR3 has 16 amino acids. The CDR3 DNA is TGTGCCAGCAGTCAGGGACTAGCGGGGGCCACAGATACGCAGTATTTT. Its protein product is CASSQGLAGATDTQYF.

The gene calls are TRBV11-2 and TRBJ1-2; 7 bases fit TRBD1. The V and J ends lost 5 bases and 2 bases, in that order; junction bases with no gene match: 2. CDR3 size: 13 residues. Looked up from germline, CDR1 is SGHAT and CDR2 is FQNNGV. CDR3 nucleotides: TGTGCCAGCAGCCAGGGACAGAACTATGGCTACACCTTC. Translating gives CASSQGQNYGYTF.

The genes are TRBV6-4 and TRBJ2-7; 8 positions agree with TRBD1. J gave up 2 bases and V 4 bases, and 10 bases lay outside the gene matches. This CDR3 is 16 amino acids long. CDR1 and CDR2 from the germline V gene are MRHNA and SNTAGT. The CDR3 region is CASSGETGESAYEQYV. CDR3 nucleotides: TGTGCCAGCAGTGGGGAGACAGGGGAGTCAGCCTACGAGCAGTACGTC.

The chain has TRBV6-2 or TRBV6-3 and TRBJ2-3, with 11 bases lining up with TRBD2. The CDR3 spans 17 residues. V lost 5 bases and J lost 1; bases outside the gene matches: 8. Germline CDR1 reads MNHEY; CDR2 reads SVGEGT. The CDR3 DNA reads as TGTGCCAGCAGTACCCCGGGACTAGCGGAGCGCACAGATACGCAGTATTTT. It is translated as CASSTPGLAERTDTQYF.

In regard to this clone: Other nucleotide sequences from this sample produce the same CDR3. V is TRBV7-3 and J is TRBJ2-3; possible D gene TRBD2, 6 bases. Trimming pared 2 bases from V and 0 bases from J, leaving 9 bases between. CDR3 size: 15 residues. Germline lookup yields CDR1 SGHTA and CDR2 FQGTGA. CDR3 sequence (DNA): TGTGCCAGCAGCTTAGCCGGAGGGAGCACAGATACGCAGTATTTT. It encodes CASSLAGGSTDTQYF.

A remark on this clone: At one end, the junction sequence differs from germline, possibly due to a read error. Other DNA sequences in the same sample also yield this CDR3. This chain connects TRBV10-1 to TRBJ2-5; 13 bases are shared with TRBD2. Germline V gene data show CDR1 as WNHNN and CDR2 as SYGVQD (reference sequence). This CDR3 spans 15 amino acids. The CDR3 bases are TGCGCCAGCAGAAGGGGACTAGCGGGACAAGAAACCCAGTACTTC. Amino acid sequence: CASRRGLAGQETQYF.

This sequence joins TRBV3-1 (or the pseudogene TRBV3-2) and TRBJ2-7; 7 bases are a match to TRBD2. The germline V gene has CDR1 LGHDT and CDR2 YNNKEL (reference sequence). The CDR3 totals 13 residues. This CDR3 reads CASSQGLAGSPAV. Here the CDR3 DNA reads TGTGCCAGCAGCCAAGGGTTAGCGGGCTCCCCTGCCGTC.

Remarks on this clone: An end of the junction does not agree with germline; a read error may underlie this. CDR3 region: CASSLGAGHHF. The DNA for the CDR3 is TGTGCCAGCAGCTTAGGAGCCGGACACCACTTC. This rearrangement joins TRBV7-2 to TRBJ1-2; a weak D match, TRBD1 (5 bases). Germline V gene sequence: CDR1 SGHTA, CDR2 FQGNSA. The length of the CDR3 is 11 residues.

The chain uses TRBV2 and TRBJ2-1, with 12 bases that match TRBD2. The CDR3 spans 15 residues. V lost 6 bases to trimming and J lost 6 bases; unmatched junction nucleotides: 6. CDR1 and CDR2 from the germline V gene are SNHLY and FYNNEI. The chain's CDR3 is CASSPSGRALNEQFF. The CDR3 bases are TGTGCCAGCAGCCCTAGCGGGAGGGCCCTCAATGAGCAGTTCTTC.

V and J are TRBV5-4 and TRBJ1-1; 7 bases fit TRBD1. Germline trimming cut 0 bases from V and 0 bases from J; bases unmatched to any gene: 5. The CDR3 is 16 amino acids. In germline, CDR1 is SGHNT, CDR2 YYREEE (reference sequence). CDR3 loop: CASSLGAGGMNTEAFF. In nucleotides, the CDR3 is TGTGCCAGCAGCTTGGGGGCAGGGGGAATGAACACTGAAGCTTTCTTT.

This clone is a singleton in its sample. The junction does not match germline at one end; this may be a read error. The V gene is TRBV5-5, the J gene TRBJ1-2; D is uncertain. This CDR3 is 10 amino acids long. The V gene's germline CDR1 is SGHKS and CDR2 YYEKEE (reference sequence). The CDR3 spells CASSLAGEHF. The CDR3 DNA is TGTGCCAGCAGCTTGGCTGGGGAGCACTTC. Looking up the rest from reference TRBV5-5 and TRBJ1-2 gives the full variable domain: DAGVTQSPTHLIKTRGQQVTLRCSPISGHKSVSWYQQVLGQGPQFIFQYYEKEERGRGNFPDRFSARQFPNYSSELNVNALLLGDSALYLCASSLAGEHFGSGTRLTVV.